Presented here are 21 T cell receptor beta chains from one specimen sequenced in a study of T cell responses to AZD1222 COVID-19 vaccine. Produced via immunoSEQ multiplex PCR; TCRdb's table is partial and in-frame only. The table lists about 39,000 clones, 88% of them singletons. This material consisted of peripheral blood, taken 28 days after the second dose of the MenACWY control vaccine. The receptors originated from an adult who received the MenACWY meningococcal vaccine as a control.

The V and J genes are TRBV5-1 and TRBJ2-7; 8 positions match TRBD1. Trimming at V came to 3 bases and at J to 2 bases, leaving 1 base not matched to a gene. The germline gives CDR1 SGHRS, CDR2 YFSETQ. CDR3 size: 13 residues. The CDR3 loop is CASSWDRTYEQYF. CDR3 DNA sequence: TGCGCCAGCAGCTGGGACAGGACCTACGAGCAGTACTTC.

This chain uses TRBV6-4 with TRBJ2-1; no reliable D call. Germline V gives CDR1 MRHNA, CDR2 SNTAGT. This CDR3 contains 14 residues. V lost 2 bases, J lost 6 bases, and 11 bases lay in between. CDR3 sequence: CASSDKASGNEQFF. For the CDR3, the DNA is TGTGCCAGCAGTGACAAAGCCTCGGGCAATGAGCAGTTCTTC.

The CDR3 nucleotides read TGTGCCAGCAGCTTTATCCCCTCCAGCTCGACCCCCTACGAGCAGTACTTC. Protein sequence: CASSFIPSSSTPYEQYF. This chain connects TRBV7-2 to TRBJ2-7; D is ambiguous. Per germline, CDR1 SGHTA and CDR2 FQGNSA. This CDR3 is 17 amino acids long. The V gene lost 3 bases and the J gene lost 2 bases, with 20 bases spanning the gap.

The rearrangement uses TRBV10-3 and TRBJ2-7, with TRBD2 matching over 13 bases. The trim removed 6 bases at V and 2 bases at J, leaving 7 bases unmatched. The CDR3 totals 16 residues. Germline V gene sequence: CDR1 ENHRY, CDR2 SYGVKD. The CDR3 nucleotides are TGTGCCATCAGGGAACCAGGACTAGCGGGAGCCTACGAGCAGTACTTC. This sequence encodes CAIREPGLAGAYEQYF.

V usage is TRBV3-1 (or the pseudogene TRBV3-2) and J usage is TRBJ2-7; the match to TRBD2 covers 12 bases. The V gene's germline CDR1 is LGHDT and CDR2 YNNKEL (reference sequence). The V gene end was trimmed by 3 bases and the J gene end by 4 bases; junction bases not matched to a gene: 4. The CDR3 is 15 amino acids. Written as DNA, the CDR3 is TGTGCCAGCAGCCATCCGACTAGCGGGAGATACGAGCAGTACTTC. Residues: CASSHPTSGRYEQYF.

This clone was detected only a few times. CDR3 DNA: TGTGCCAGCAGCCTGGGACTAGCGATCTCTGGGGCCAACGTCCTGACTTTC. Its translation: CASSLGLAISGANVLTF. V gene TRBV5-6 combines with J gene TRBJ2-6; 10 bases line up with TRBD2. The V and J ends lost 4 bases and 0 bases, in that order; junction bases with no gene match: 4. The CDR3 contains 17 residues. Per the germline V gene, CDR1 is SGHDT and CDR2 is YYEEEE.

V gene TRBV10-2 combines with J gene TRBJ2-7; 9 nucleotides line up with TRBD2. CDR1 WSHSY and CDR2 SAAADI come from the germline V gene. Trimming removed 5 bases from V and 3 bases from J; junction bases left unmatched: 8. This CDR3 has 15 amino acids. CDR3 residues: CASSWTSEADYEQYF. In DNA, the CDR3 is TGCGCCAGCAGTTGGACTAGCGAGGCGGACTACGAGCAGTACTTC.

The chain combines TRBV28 with TRBJ2-5; perhaps D is TRBD1 or TRBD2 (5 bases each). Trimming stripped 3 bases from V and 6 bases from J, with 14 bases between. Germline loops: CDR1 MDHEN, CDR2 SYDVKM. The CDR3 totals 14 residues. In DNA, the CDR3 is TGTGCCAGCAGTTTTGAGGGATGGGGGAAGACCCAGTACTTC. It is translated as CASSFEGWGKTQYF.

For the CDR3, the DNA is TGTGCCAGCAGCCGGGGGGGACTAGCATTCACAGATACGCAGTATTTT. It encodes CASSRGGLAFTDTQYF. This chain connects TRBV7-2 to TRBJ2-3; 9 bases match TRBD2. Germline V gene data show CDR1 as SGHTA and CDR2 as FQGNSA. CDR3 length: 16 residues. Trimming removed 5 bases from V and 2 bases from J; junction bases left unmatched: 8.

This clone was observed once. The genes are TRBV20-1 and TRBJ2-1; D remains unclear. Germline-derived CDR1 and CDR2 are DFQATT and SNEGSKA (reference sequence). The V and J ends lost 5 bases and 5 bases respectively, with 4 bases between them. This CDR3 has 10 amino acids. CDR3 in DNA: TGCAGTGCTCCGGACAATGAGCAGTTCTTC. It yields the protein CSAPDNEQFF.

V usage is TRBV19 and J usage is TRBJ1-1, with 9 bases fitting TRBD1. The CDR3 loop spans 18 amino acids. From germline, CDR1 is LNHDA and CDR2 SQIVND (reference sequence). Trimming cost V 6 bases and J 5 bases; bases outside gene matches: 19. The CDR3 is CASSKGPGQGKEDTEAFF. DNA for the CDR3: TGTGCCAGTAGCAAGGGTCCGGGACAGGGAAAAGAGGATACTGAAGCTTTCTTT.

This chain uses TRBV30 with TRBJ1-2; unclear D gene. CDR1 and CDR2 (germline): GTSNPN, SVGIG (reference sequence). CDR3 size: 15 residues. V was cut by 3 bases and J by 7 bases, with 21 bases left in between. The CDR3 spells CAWSVDTHSFRGYTF. The CDR3 DNA sequence: TGTGCCTGGAGCGTGGATACTCACAGCTTCCGTGGCTACACCTTC.

The J gene is TRBJ2-6, the V gene TRBV19, with D hard to call. V was cut by 7 bases and J by 4 bases, with 11 bases left in between. From germline, CDR1 is LNHDA and CDR2 SQIVND (reference sequence). This CDR3 comprises 14 residues. This chain's CDR3 is CASKATGGANVLTF. The CDR3 coding sequence is TGTGCCAGTAAAGCCACCGGAGGGGCCAACGTCCTGACTTTC.

This clone appeared a few times. The V gene is TRBV28, the J gene TRBJ2-7; D may match TRBD1 or TRBD2 (5 bases each). The length of the CDR3 is 14 residues. Trimming left V 6 bases short and J 0 bases short, with 12 bases between. Looked up from germline, CDR1 is MDHEN and CDR2 is SYDVKM. The CDR3 sequence is CASSTGPRSYEQYF. In DNA form, the CDR3 reads TGTGCCAGCAGCACGGGACCGCGCTCCTACGAGCAGTACTTC.

This chain links TRBV13 with TRBJ2-5; 7 positions match TRBD2. This CDR3 is 15 amino acids long. CDR1 is PRHDT, CDR2 FYEKMQ, per germline (reference sequence). The V segment lost 5 bases and the J segment 3 bases; nucleotides outside the gene matches: 9. The CDR3 bases are TGTGCCAGCAGCCCTCGGGCGGGGGTCGAAGAGACCCAGTACTTC. Amino acid sequence: CASSPRAGVEETQYF.

The chain has TRBV6-5 and TRBJ1-5; D is perhaps TRBD1 (6 bases). The germline V gene has CDR1 MNHEY and CDR2 SVGAGI. The CDR3 runs to 14 residues. V dropped 9 bases and J dropped 5 bases, with 17 bases sitting between them. The chain's CDR3 is CASQTGQLYQPQHF. CDR3 sequence (DNA): TGTGCCAGTCAGACGGGACAACTTTATCAGCCCCAGCATTTT.

This clone was recorded once. This chain links TRBV3-1 (or the pseudogene TRBV3-2) with TRBJ1-2; a weak D match, TRBD1 (5 bases). Germline values: CDR1 LGHDT, CDR2 YNNKEL (reference sequence). This CDR3 has 14 amino acids. Trimming cost V 1 base and J 8 bases, with 14 bases left between them. In DNA, the CDR3 is TGTGCCAGCAGCCAAGCATCGGGACCTAAGGGCTACACCTTC. Encoded protein: CASSQASGPKGYTF.

V and J are TRBV12-3 or TRBV12-4 and TRBJ2-7; either TRBD1 or TRBD2 may fit D (5 bases each). Between the trimmed V and J ends, which lost 4 bases and 4 bases, there was a span of 11 bases. The CDR3 has 13 residues. The CDR3 loop reads CASSSPGRYEQYF. In DNA, the CDR3 is TGTGCCAGCAGTTCGCCGGGACGATACGAGCAGTACTTC.

The chain joins TRBV7-2 to TRBJ2-7; D unresolved. V was shortened by 0 bases and J by 2 bases, with 14 bases between the two germline ends. CDR3 length equals 16 residues. CDR1 is SGHTA, CDR2 FQGNSA, per germline. CDR3 in DNA: TGTGCCAGCAGCTTAGCCCCAGTAAGATTTACCTACGAGCAGTACTTC. Translating gives CASSLAPVRFTYEQYF.

J is TRBJ2-7 and V is TRBV19, with TRBD1 matching 8 bases. The CDR3 extends over 15 amino acids. CDR1 is LNHDA, CDR2 SQIVND, per germline (reference sequence). V shed 6 bases, J shed 5 bases, and the junction held 12 bases outside the gene matches. CDR3 amino acids: CASSRLRGQVNEQYF. The CDR3 nucleotides read TGTGCCAGTAGCCGGCTTAGGGGACAGGTGAACGAGCAGTACTTC.

This clone is a singleton in its sample. The V gene is TRBV27, the J gene TRBJ2-7; TRBD1 matches 9 bases. The CDR3 runs 15 residues. Trimming at V came to 6 bases and at J to 2 bases, leaving 8 bases not matched to a gene. In germline, CDR1 is MNHEY, CDR2 SMNVEV (reference sequence). This CDR3 reads CASRNTGGHTYEQYF. For the CDR3, the DNA is TGTGCCAGCAGGAACACAGGGGGCCACACCTACGAGCAGTACTTC.